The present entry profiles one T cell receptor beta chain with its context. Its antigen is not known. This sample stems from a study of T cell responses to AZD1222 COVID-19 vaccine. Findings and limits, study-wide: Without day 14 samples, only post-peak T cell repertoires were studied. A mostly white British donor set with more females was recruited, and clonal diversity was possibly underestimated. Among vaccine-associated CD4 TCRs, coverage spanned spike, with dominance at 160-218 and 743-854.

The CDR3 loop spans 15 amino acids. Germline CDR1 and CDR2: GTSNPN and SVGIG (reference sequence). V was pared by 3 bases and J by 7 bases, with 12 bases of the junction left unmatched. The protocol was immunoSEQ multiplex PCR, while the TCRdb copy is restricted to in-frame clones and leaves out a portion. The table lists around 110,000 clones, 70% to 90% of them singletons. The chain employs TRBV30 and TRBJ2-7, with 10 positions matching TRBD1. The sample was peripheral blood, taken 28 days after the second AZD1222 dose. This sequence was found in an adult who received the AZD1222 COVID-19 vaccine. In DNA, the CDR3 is TGTGCCTGGAGAATTCCGGGACAGGGGTTTTCAGAGCAGTACTTC. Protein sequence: CAWRIPGQGFSEQYF. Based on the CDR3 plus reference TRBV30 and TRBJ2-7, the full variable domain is SQTIHQWPATLVQPVGSPLSLECTVEGTSNPNLYWYRQAAGRGLQLLFYSVGIGQISSEVPQNLSASRPQDRQFILSSKKLLLSDSGFYLCAWRIPGQGFSEQYFGPGTRLTVT.